This is a list of T cell receptor beta chains from one sample in a study of blood T cell repertoires in COVID-19. The method was immunoSEQ multiplex PCR; TCRdb's version includes in-frame clones alone and lacks a portion of them. Of roughly 80,000 clones in the sample, approximately 80% are singletons; the top ten hold approximately 12%. Sequencing was performed on peripheral blood. These receptors were obtained from a man aged 80 or over with acute or convalescent COVID-19. Each CDR3 is given with its conserved first and last residue. The order of the fields is J gene, D gene, clone size, V gene, CDR3 protein, CDR3 DNA. D genes are given only for firm matches. A row's size may be missing; if present it is once, few, many or a size class.

J: TRBJ2-4
D: TRBD1
size: -
V: TRBV5-1
CDR3: CASAPIPGGANIQYF
DNA: TGCGCCAGCGCGCCGATTCCAGGGGGCGCGAACATTCAGTACTTC

J: TRBJ1-1
D: TRBD1
size: once
V: TRBV6-5
CDR3: CASSQDRGMNTEAFF
DNA: TGTGCCAGCAGTCAGGACAGGGGGATGAACACTGAAGCTTTCTTT

J: TRBJ2-3
D: TRBD1
size: -
V: TRBV24-1
CDR3: CATSGTGIKDTQYF
DNA: TGTGCCACCAGCGGGACAGGGATCAAAGATACGCAGTATTTT

J: TRBJ2-5
D: -
size: -
V: TRBV21-1
CDR3: CASSKAGDRGKGQETQYF
DNA: TGTGCCAGCAGCAAAGCGGGGGACAGGGGTAAAGGGCAAGAGACCCAGTACTTC

J: TRBJ2-1
D: TRBD2
size: -
V: TRBV15
CDR3: CATSRGLAGGPGHEQFF
DNA: TGTGCCACCAGCAGAGGGCTAGCGGGGGGCCCCGGCCATGAGCAGTTCTTC

J: TRBJ1-1
D: TRBD1
size: -
V: TRBV11-2
CDR3: CASRYTGGDTEAFF
DNA: TGTGCCAGCAGGTACACAGGGGGAGACACTGAAGCTTTCTTT

J: TRBJ2-2
D: -
size: -
V: TRBV7-3
CDR3: CASSPAPRGQYTGELFF
DNA: TGTGCCAGCAGTCCGGCCCCACGAGGGCAGTACACCGGGGAGCTGTTTTTT

J: TRBJ2-2
D: -
size: -
V: TRBV6-5
CDR3: CASSRGGTGELFF
DNA: TGTGCCAGCAGCAGGGGAGGGACCGGGGAGCTGTTTTTT

J: TRBJ2-1
D: TRBD2
size: -
V: TRBV4-2
CDR3: CASSQSSSGGRQEQFF
DNA: TGTGCCAGCAGCCAGTCCTCTAGCGGGGGCCGCCAGGAGCAGTTCTTC

J: TRBJ1-2
D: -
size: -
V: TRBV6-2/TRBV6-3
CDR3: CASSTPGQYGYTF
DNA: TGTGCCAGCAGTACCCCTGGACAGTACGGCTACACCTTC

J: TRBJ1-2
D: -
size: -
V: TRBV24-1
CDR3: CATSDSRTENYGYTF
DNA: TGTGCCACCAGTGATTCTCGGACAGAGAACTATGGCTACACCTTC

J: TRBJ2-7
D: TRBD1
size: -
V: TRBV10-3
CDR3: CAISDTGAEQYF
DNA: TGTGCCATCAGTGACACAGGGGCCGAGCAGTACTTC

J: TRBJ1-5
D: TRBD1
size: -
V: TRBV7-9
CDR3: CASSSGTGNQPQHF
DNA: TGTGCCAGCAGCTCCGGGACAGGGAATCAGCCCCAGCATTTT

J: TRBJ2-5
D: -
size: -
V: TRBV29-1
CDR3: CSVEKQQETQYF
DNA: TGCAGCGTTGAAAAACAGCAAGAGACCCAGTACTTC

J: TRBJ2-1
D: TRBD1
size: -
V: TRBV11-1
CDR3: CASSSQGARDEQFF
DNA: TGTGCCAGCAGCTCGCAGGGGGCTCGGGATGAGCAGTTCTTC

J: TRBJ2-6
D: TRBD1
size: -
V: TRBV19
CDR3: CASSLGTGYLAGANVLTF
DNA: TGTGCCAGTAGTCTTGGGACAGGGTACCTTGCTGGGGCCAACGTCCTGACTTTC

J: TRBJ1-6
D: -
size: few
V: TRBV19
CDR3: CASSPTAGALYNSPLHF
DNA: TGTGCCAGTAGCCCCACCGCGGGGGCTCTCTATAATTCACCCCTCCACTTT

J: TRBJ2-3
D: -
size: -
V: TRBV5-1
CDR3: CASRGHIASTDTQYF
DNA: TGCGCCAGCAGGGGGCATATCGCGAGCACAGATACGCAGTATTTT

J: TRBJ1-2
D: TRBD1
size: -
V: TRBV7-2
CDR3: CASSLLGGTGGAGGYTF
DNA: TGTGCCAGCAGCTTATTGGGCGGGACAGGGGGCGCCGGTGGCTACACCTTC

J: TRBJ2-1
D: -
size: -
V: TRBV19
CDR3: CASSQTGTPVSSEFF
DNA: TGTGCCAGTAGCCAGACCGGGACACCTGTAAGTTCGGAGTTCTTC

J: TRBJ2-5
D: -
size: -
V: TRBV7-9
CDR3: CASSLARQNQETQYF
DNA: TGTGCCAGCAGCTTAGCGCGGCAGAATCAAGAGACCCAGTACTTC

J: TRBJ2-2
D: -
size: -
V: TRBV13
CDR3: CASSGGRSGELFF
DNA: TGTGCCAGCAGCGGGGGGAGGTCCGGGGAGCTGTTTTTT

J: TRBJ2-2
D: TRBD1
size: -
V: TRBV10-3
CDR3: CAISETGAGELFF
DNA: TGTGCCATCAGTGAGACAGGGGCCGGGGAGCTGTTTTTT

J: TRBJ2-7
D: TRBD2
size: -
V: TRBV5-4
CDR3: CASSLAAGGSGYEQYF
DNA: TGTGCCAGCAGCTTGGCCGCGGGGGGATCTGGATACGAGCAGTACTTC

J: TRBJ2-7
D: -
size: -
V: TRBV6-1
CDR3: CASSEVGEEQYF
DNA: TGTGCCAGCAGTGAAGTAGGGGAAGAGCAGTACTTC